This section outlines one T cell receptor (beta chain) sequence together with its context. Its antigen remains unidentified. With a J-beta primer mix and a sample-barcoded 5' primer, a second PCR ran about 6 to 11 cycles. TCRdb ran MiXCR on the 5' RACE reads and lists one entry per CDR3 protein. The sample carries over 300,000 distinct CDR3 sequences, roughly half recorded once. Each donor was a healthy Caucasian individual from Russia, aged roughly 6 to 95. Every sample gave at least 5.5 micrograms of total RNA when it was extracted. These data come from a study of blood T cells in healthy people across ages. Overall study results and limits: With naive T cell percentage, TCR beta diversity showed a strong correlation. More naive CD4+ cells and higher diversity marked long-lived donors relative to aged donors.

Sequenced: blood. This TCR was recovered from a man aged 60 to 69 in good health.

The CDR3 reads CASTSYGGQGYGYTF. The DNA of the CDR3 is TGTGCCAGCACCTCCTATGGGGGCCAGGGGTATGGCTACACCTTC. The chain carries TRBV6-2 or TRBV6-3 and TRBJ1-2, with D possibly being TRBD1 (6 bases). V lost 7 bases, J lost 5 bases, and 20 bases lay in between. CDR1 is MNHEY, CDR2 SVGEGT, per germline. The CDR3 is 15 amino acids.